Following are 5 T cell receptor beta chains from one sample sequenced in a study of T cells after yellow fever vaccination. TCRdb fed the 5' RACE reads into MiXCR, producing one record per CDR3 protein. The sample lists 450,000 to 600,000 distinct CDR3 sequences; approximately 16% were seen once. Sequencing was performed on PBMCs, taken more than 4 days after the first yellow fever vaccination. These receptors came from a man aged 18 to 29 who received the YFV17D yellow fever vaccine.

This clonotype turned up a few times. The V call is TRBV7-2, the J call TRBJ2-3; the D is unclear. The CDR3 extends over 13 amino acids. The V end was cut by 6 bases, the J end by 6 bases, with 13 bases between. Germline-derived CDR1 and CDR2 are SGHTA and FQGNSA. CDR3 loop: CASRAPLADTQYF. For the CDR3, the DNA is TGTGCCAGCAGGGCGCCGCTTGCGGATACGCAGTATTTT.

As to this clonotype: A much more abundant neighbour one base away suggests this may be a read error. The chain joins TRBV12-3 or TRBV12-4 to TRBJ1-5; D ambiguous. The CDR3 totals 12 residues. Trimming stripped 7 bases from V and 0 bases from J, with 4 bases between. CDR3 protein: CASKDSNQPQHF. As DNA, the CDR3 is TGTGCCAGCAAGGATAGCAATCAGCCCCAGCATTTT.

There are a few counts of this clonotype. J is TRBJ1-1 and V is TRBV5-1; D gene ambiguous. This CDR3 has 13 amino acids. Trimming removed 4 bases at V and 0 bases at J, with 7 bases between. Germline CDR1 reads SGHRS; CDR2 reads YFSETQ. The CDR3 protein is CASSADLNTEAFF. The CDR3 nucleotides are TGCGCCAGCAGCGCCGACCTGAACACTGAAGCTTTCTTT.

This clonotype was recorded a few times. The V and J genes are TRBV12-3 or TRBV12-4 and TRBJ2-4; D is possibly TRBD1 or TRBD2 (6 bases each). This CDR3 has 12 amino acids. Trimming cost V 7 bases and J 10 bases, with 14 bases left between them. CDR3 in DNA: TGTGCCAGCAAGGGGGGCCGCGTAATTCAGTACTTC. Translating gives CASKGGRVIQYF.

This chain connects TRBV7-3 to TRBJ2-5, with no clear D. Trimming removed 6 bases at V and 5 bases at J, with 22 bases between. The CDR3 loop spans 16 amino acids. Germline V gives CDR1 SGHTA, CDR2 FQGTGA. The CDR3 region is CASSPTPSRRRETQYF. In nucleotides, the CDR3 is TGTGCCAGCAGTCCCACCCCTAGTCGTAGGCGGGAGACCCAGTACTTC.